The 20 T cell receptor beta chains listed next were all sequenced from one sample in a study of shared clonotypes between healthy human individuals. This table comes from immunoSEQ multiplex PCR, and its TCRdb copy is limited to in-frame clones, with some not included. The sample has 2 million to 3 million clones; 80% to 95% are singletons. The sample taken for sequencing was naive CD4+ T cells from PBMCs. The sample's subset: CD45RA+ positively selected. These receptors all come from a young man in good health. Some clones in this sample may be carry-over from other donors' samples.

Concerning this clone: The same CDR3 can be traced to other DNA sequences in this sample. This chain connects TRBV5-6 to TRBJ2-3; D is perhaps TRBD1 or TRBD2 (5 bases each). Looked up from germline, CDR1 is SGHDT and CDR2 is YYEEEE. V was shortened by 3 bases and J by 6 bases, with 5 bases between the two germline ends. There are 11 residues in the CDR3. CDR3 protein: CASSWGDTQYF. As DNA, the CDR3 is TGTGCCAGCAGCTGGGGGGATACGCAGTATTTT.

CDR3 coding DNA: TGTGCCACCAGCCCCAAAAACGGACAGGTCAACGAGCAGTACTTC. The encoded protein is CATSPKNGQVNEQYF. The rearrangement uses TRBV15 and TRBJ2-7; 7 bases are a match to TRBD1. Unmatched junction bases numbered 12, after V lost 5 bases and J lost 5 bases. Germline V gene sequence: CDR1 LNHNV, CDR2 YYDKDF (reference sequence). The CDR3 covers 15 residues.

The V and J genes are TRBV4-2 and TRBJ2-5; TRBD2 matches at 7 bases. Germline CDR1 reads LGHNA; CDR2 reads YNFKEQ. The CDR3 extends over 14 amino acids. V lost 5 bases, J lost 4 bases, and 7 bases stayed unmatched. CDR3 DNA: TGTGCCAGCAGCGATGCGGGGAGGGCAGAGACCCAGTACTTC. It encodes CASSDAGRAETQYF.

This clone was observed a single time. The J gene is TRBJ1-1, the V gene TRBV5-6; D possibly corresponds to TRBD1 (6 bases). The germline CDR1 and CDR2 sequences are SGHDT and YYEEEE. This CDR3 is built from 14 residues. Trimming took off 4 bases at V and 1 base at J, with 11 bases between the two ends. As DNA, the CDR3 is TGTGCCAGCAGCGAGGACAGTGGGAACACTGAAGCTTTCTTT. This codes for CASSEDSGNTEAFF.

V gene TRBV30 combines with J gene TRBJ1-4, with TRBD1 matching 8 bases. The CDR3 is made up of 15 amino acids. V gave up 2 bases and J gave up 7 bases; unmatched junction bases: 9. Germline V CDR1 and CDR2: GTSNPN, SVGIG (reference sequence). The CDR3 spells CAWSFRTGWFEKLFF. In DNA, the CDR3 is TGTGCCTGGAGTTTCAGGACAGGGTGGTTTGAAAAACTGTTTTTT.

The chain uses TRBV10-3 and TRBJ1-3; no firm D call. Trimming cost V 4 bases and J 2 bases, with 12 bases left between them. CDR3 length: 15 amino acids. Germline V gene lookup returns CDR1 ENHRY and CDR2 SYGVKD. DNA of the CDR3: TGTGCCATCAGTGCGAGCTGGAGCACTGGAAACACCATATATTTT. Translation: CAISASWSTGNTIYF.

CDR3 nucleotides: TGCGCCAGCAGCTCCGGGAGGGGGAATGAGCAGTTCTTC. Translated: CASSSGRGNEQFF. The chain carries TRBV5-1 and TRBJ2-1, with TRBD2 matching over 8 bases. This CDR3 is built from 13 residues. Per germline, CDR1 SGHRS and CDR2 YFSETQ. V was clipped by 3 bases and J by 7 bases; unmatched bases: 3.

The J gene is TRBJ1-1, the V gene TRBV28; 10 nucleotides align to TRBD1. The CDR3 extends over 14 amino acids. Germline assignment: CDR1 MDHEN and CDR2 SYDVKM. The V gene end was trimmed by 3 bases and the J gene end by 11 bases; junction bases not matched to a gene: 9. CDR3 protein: CASSLGQGQRVAFF. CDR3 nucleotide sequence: TGTGCCAGCAGTTTGGGACAGGGGCAGAGGGTCGCTTTCTTT.

In DNA form, the CDR3 reads TGCGCCAGCAGCCAAGAGGGGCAGGGCACAGATACGCAGTATTTT. Translating it yields CASSQEGQGTDTQYF. The rearrangement uses TRBV4-1 and TRBJ2-3; a weak D match, TRBD1 (5 bases). This CDR3 contains 15 residues. The germline V gene encodes CDR1 MGHRA and CDR2 YSYEKL. V was pared by 0 bases and J by 1 base, with 8 bases between.

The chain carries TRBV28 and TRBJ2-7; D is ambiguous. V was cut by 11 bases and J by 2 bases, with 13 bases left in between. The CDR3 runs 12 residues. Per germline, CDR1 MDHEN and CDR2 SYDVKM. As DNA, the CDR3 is TGTGCCTGGAGCCGGAGACCCTACGAGCAGTACTTC. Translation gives CAWSRRPYEQYF.

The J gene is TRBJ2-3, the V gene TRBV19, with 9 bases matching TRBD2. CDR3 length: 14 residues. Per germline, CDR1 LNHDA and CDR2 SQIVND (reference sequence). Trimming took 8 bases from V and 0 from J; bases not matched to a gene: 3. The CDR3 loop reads CASSSGRSTDTQYF. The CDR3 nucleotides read TGTGCCAGTTCGAGCGGGAGGAGCACAGATACGCAGTATTTT. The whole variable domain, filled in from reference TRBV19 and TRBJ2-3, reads DGGITQSPKYLFRKEGQNVTLSCEQNLNHDAMYWYRQDPGQGLRLIYYSQIVNDFQKGDIAEGYSVSREKKESFPLTVTSAQKNPTAFYLCASSSGRSTDTQYFGPGTRLTVL.

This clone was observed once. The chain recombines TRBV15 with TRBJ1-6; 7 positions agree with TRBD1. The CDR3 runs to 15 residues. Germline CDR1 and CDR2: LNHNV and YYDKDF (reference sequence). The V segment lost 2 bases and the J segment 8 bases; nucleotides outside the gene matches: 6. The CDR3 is CATSRPGQHDSPLHF. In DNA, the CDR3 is TGTGCCACCAGCAGACCGGGACAGCACGATTCACCCCTCCACTTT.

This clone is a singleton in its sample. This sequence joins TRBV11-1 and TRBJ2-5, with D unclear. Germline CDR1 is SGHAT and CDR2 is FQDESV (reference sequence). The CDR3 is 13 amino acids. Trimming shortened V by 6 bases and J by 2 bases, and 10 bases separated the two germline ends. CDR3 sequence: CASRGDHQETQYF. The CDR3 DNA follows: TGTGCCAGCAGGGGCGACCATCAAGAGACCCAGTACTTC.

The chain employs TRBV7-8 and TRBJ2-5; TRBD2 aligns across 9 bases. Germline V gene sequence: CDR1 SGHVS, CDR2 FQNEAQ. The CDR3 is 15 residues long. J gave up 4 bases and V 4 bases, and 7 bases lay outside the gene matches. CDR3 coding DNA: TGTGCCAGCAGCTCCGGGACTAGCTGGGTAGAGACCCAGTACTTC. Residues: CASSSGTSWVETQYF.

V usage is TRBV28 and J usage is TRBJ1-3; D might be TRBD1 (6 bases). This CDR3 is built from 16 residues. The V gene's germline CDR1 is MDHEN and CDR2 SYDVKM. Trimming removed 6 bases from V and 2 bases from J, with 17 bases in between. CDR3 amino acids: CASRRRGGGTGNTIYF. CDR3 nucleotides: TGTGCCAGCAGGCGTAGAGGGGGGGGTACTGGAAACACCATATATTTT.

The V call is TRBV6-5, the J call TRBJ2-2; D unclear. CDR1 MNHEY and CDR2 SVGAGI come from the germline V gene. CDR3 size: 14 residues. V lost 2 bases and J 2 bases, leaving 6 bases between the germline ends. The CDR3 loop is CASSYRQNTGELFF. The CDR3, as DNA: TGTGCCAGCAGTTACCGACAAAACACCGGGGAGCTGTTTTTT.

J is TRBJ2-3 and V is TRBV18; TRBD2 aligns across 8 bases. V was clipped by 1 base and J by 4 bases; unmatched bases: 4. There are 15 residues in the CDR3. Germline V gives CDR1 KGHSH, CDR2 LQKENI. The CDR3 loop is CASSPRILAADTQYF. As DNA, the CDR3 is TGTGCCAGCTCACCACGAATACTAGCGGCAGATACGCAGTATTTT.

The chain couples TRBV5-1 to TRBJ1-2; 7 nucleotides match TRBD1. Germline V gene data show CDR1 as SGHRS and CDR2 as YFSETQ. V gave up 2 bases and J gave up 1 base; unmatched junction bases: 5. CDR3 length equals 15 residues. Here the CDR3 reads CASSLEDRSNYGYTF. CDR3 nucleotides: TGCGCCAGCAGCTTAGAGGACAGGAGTAACTATGGCTACACCTTC.

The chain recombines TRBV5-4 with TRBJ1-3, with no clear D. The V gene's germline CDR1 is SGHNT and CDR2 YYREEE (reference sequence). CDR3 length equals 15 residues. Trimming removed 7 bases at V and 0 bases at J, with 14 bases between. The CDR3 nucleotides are TGTGCCAGCGCTGGAGGACCTAGCTCTGGAAACACCATATATTTT. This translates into CASAGGPSSGNTIYF.

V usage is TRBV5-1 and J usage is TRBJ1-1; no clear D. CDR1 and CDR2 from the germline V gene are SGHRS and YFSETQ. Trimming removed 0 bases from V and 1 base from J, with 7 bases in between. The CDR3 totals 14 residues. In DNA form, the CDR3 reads TGCGCCAGCAGCTTGGTTGGATCGAACACTGAAGCTTTCTTT. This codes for CASSLVGSNTEAFF.